The rows below give T cell receptor beta chains drawn from one sample of a study of sequential checkpoint blockade in melanoma. Sequencing was performed with immunoSEQ multiplex PCR; in TCRdb, only in-frame clones are kept and a portion is missing. The sample holds some 3,500 clones; roughly a sixth are singletons and the top ten take approximately 15%. The source material was tumor tissue (inferred from file names), sampled from a patient given nivolumab and ipilimumab in sequence. Receptors originate from a human donor with melanoma. The CDR3 runs from the conserved cysteine through the conserved F or W. Fields, in order: CDR3 DNA, CDR3 protein, V gene, clone size, J gene, D gene. The D gene is left open where the match is weak. Some rows have no size entry. The others give once, few or many, or a class for an expanded clone.

cdr3_nt: TGTGCCAGCAGCAAAGCGGGATCAGGGATATCACCCCTCCACTTT
cdr3_aa: CASSKAGSGISPLHF
v_call: TRBV9
clone_size: NA
j_call: TRBJ1-6
d_call: NA

cdr3_nt: TGTGCCAGTAGTATGGGGGGGCTGGTCAATGAGCAGTTCTTC
cdr3_aa: CASSMGGLVNEQFF
v_call: TRBV19
clone_size: NA
j_call: TRBJ2-1
d_call: NA

cdr3_nt: TGTGCCAGCAGCTCAGGACTATTCTACGAGCAGTACTTC
cdr3_aa: CASSSGLFYEQYF
v_call: TRBV7-1
clone_size: NA
j_call: TRBJ2-7
d_call: NA

cdr3_nt: TGTGCCAGCAGCCCCTACCGCGGGATTTCCTACGAGCAGTACTTC
cdr3_aa: CASSPYRGISYEQYF
v_call: TRBV11-3
clone_size: medium-sized
j_call: TRBJ2-7
d_call: NA

cdr3_nt: TGTGCCAGCTCAACAACCACCGGGACAACAGACCCAAGCTACACCTTC
cdr3_aa: CASSTTTGTTDPSYTF
v_call: TRBV18
clone_size: NA
j_call: TRBJ1-2
d_call: NA

cdr3_nt: TGTGCCAGCAGCTTAGAGGGTTGGGCAGGTGGGCATGAGCAGTTCTTC
cdr3_aa: CASSLEGWAGGHEQFF
v_call: TRBV11-3
clone_size: few
j_call: TRBJ2-1
d_call: NA

cdr3_nt: TGTGCCAGCAGCACCCGGGGCGCCCTCCAAGAGACCCAGTACTTC
cdr3_aa: CASSTRGALQETQYF
v_call: TRBV11-3
clone_size: NA
j_call: TRBJ2-5
d_call: NA

cdr3_nt: TGTGCCAGCAGCGCAGGAGGACTAGCGGGAGGGCCAGAGACCCAGTACTTC
cdr3_aa: CASSAGGLAGGPETQYF
v_call: TRBV9
clone_size: medium-sized
j_call: TRBJ2-5
d_call: TRBD2

cdr3_nt: TGTGCCAGCAGTCGGACTTCTCCGGATACGCAGTATTTT
cdr3_aa: CASSRTSPDTQYF
v_call: TRBV28
clone_size: few
j_call: TRBJ2-3
d_call: NA

cdr3_nt: TGCGCCAGCAGCCAAGATCAGTGGAATGAAAAACTGTTTTTT
cdr3_aa: CASSQDQWNEKLFF
v_call: TRBV4-1
clone_size: few
j_call: TRBJ1-4
d_call: NA

cdr3_nt: TGCGCCAGCAGCTTGGGCACGGGGGGCTACGAGCAGTACTTC
cdr3_aa: CASSLGTGGYEQYF
v_call: TRBV5-1
clone_size: NA
j_call: TRBJ2-7
d_call: TRBD2

cdr3_nt: TGTGCCAGCAGCGCACTCCCGGGACAGGGGGCAGGGGATGGCTACACCTTC
cdr3_aa: CASSALPGQGAGDGYTF
v_call: TRBV9
clone_size: medium-sized
j_call: TRBJ1-2
d_call: TRBD1

cdr3_nt: TGTGCCAGCAGCCCCTGGGAAGACTATGGCTACACCTTC
cdr3_aa: CASSPWEDYGYTF
v_call: TRBV7-2
clone_size: many
j_call: TRBJ1-2
d_call: NA

cdr3_nt: TGTGCCAGTAGTGTTAGCGTGGGGGCCTACGAGCAGTACTTC
cdr3_aa: CASSVSVGAYEQYF
v_call: TRBV19
clone_size: NA
j_call: TRBJ2-7
d_call: NA

cdr3_nt: TGTGCCAGCAGTTCACCGGGCTCGGGAGGATATGGCTACACCTTC
cdr3_aa: CASSSPGSGGYGYTF
v_call: TRBV6-8
clone_size: NA
j_call: TRBJ1-2
d_call: NA

cdr3_nt: TGTGCCAGCAGCCCTCAAGCGGGAGGGAACGAGCAGTACTTC
cdr3_aa: CASSPQAGGNEQYF
v_call: TRBV11-3
clone_size: medium-sized
j_call: TRBJ2-7
d_call: TRBD2

cdr3_nt: TGCGCCAGCAGCCAAGGTCCGGACGGCGGCTCCTACAATGAGCAGTTCTTC
cdr3_aa: CASSQGPDGGSYNEQFF
v_call: TRBV5-1
clone_size: NA
j_call: TRBJ2-1
d_call: NA

cdr3_nt: TGTGCCAGCCCGCCAGCTGGGCTCTTGAATGAGCAGTTCTTC
cdr3_aa: CASPPAGLLNEQFF
v_call: TRBV11-3
clone_size: medium-sized
j_call: TRBJ2-1
d_call: NA

cdr3_nt: TGTGCCAGCAGCTTTTGGGGGAGCTACAATGAGCAGTTCTTC
cdr3_aa: CASSFWGSYNEQFF
v_call: TRBV11-3
clone_size: few
j_call: TRBJ2-1
d_call: NA

cdr3_nt: TGTGCCAGCAGCTTAGGCGGAGGTGCGGATACGCAGTATTTT
cdr3_aa: CASSLGGGADTQYF
v_call: TRBV11-3
clone_size: large
j_call: TRBJ2-3
d_call: NA

cdr3_nt: TGTGCCAGTAGTACTCGACAGGGGGGTCTGAAAAACATTCAGTACTTC
cdr3_aa: CASSTRQGGLKNIQYF
v_call: TRBV19
clone_size: NA
j_call: TRBJ2-4
d_call: TRBD1

cdr3_nt: TGTGCCAGTAGCCTCCAGGGGATCGGAAACACCATATATTTT
cdr3_aa: CASSLQGIGNTIYF
v_call: TRBV19
clone_size: NA
j_call: TRBJ1-3
d_call: NA

cdr3_nt: TGTGCCAGCAGACGGACAGGAGCTATGCCGTATGAAGCTTTCTTT
cdr3_aa: CASRRTGAMPYEAFF
v_call: TRBV6-8
clone_size: few
j_call: TRBJ1-1
d_call: TRBD1

cdr3_nt: TGTGCCAGTAGTATAGCATCGACAGGTTTTAGCTCTGGGGCCAACGTCCTGACTTTC
cdr3_aa: CASSIASTGFSSGANVLTF
v_call: TRBV19
clone_size: NA
j_call: TRBJ2-6
d_call: NA

cdr3_nt: TGTGCCAGCTCACCACTGGGACTAGCGGACTACAATGAGCAGTTCTTC
cdr3_aa: CASSPLGLADYNEQFF
v_call: TRBV18
clone_size: few
j_call: TRBJ2-1
d_call: TRBD2

cdr3_nt: TGTGCCAGCTCTCAGATGGACGGGGACTATGGCTACACCTTC
cdr3_aa: CASSQMDGDYGYTF
v_call: TRBV18
clone_size: NA
j_call: TRBJ1-2
d_call: NA

cdr3_nt: TGTGCCAGCAGTTACTCGATCACCGCCGGAGATACGCAGTATTTT
cdr3_aa: CASSYSITAGDTQYF
v_call: TRBV6-8
clone_size: few
j_call: TRBJ2-3
d_call: NA

cdr3_nt: TGCGCCAGCAGCTTGGCCGGGACAGGGATCGACGAGCAGTACTTC
cdr3_aa: CASSLAGTGIDEQYF
v_call: TRBV5-1
clone_size: large
j_call: TRBJ2-7
d_call: TRBD1

cdr3_nt: TGTGCCAGCTCACCACAGGGGAGCGGAAACACCATATATTTT
cdr3_aa: CASSPQGSGNTIYF
v_call: TRBV18
clone_size: once
j_call: TRBJ1-3
d_call: NA

cdr3_nt: TGTGCCAGCAGGCAGGACAGTTTGAGCTCCTACAATGAGCAGTTCTTC
cdr3_aa: CASRQDSLSSYNEQFF
v_call: TRBV6-8
clone_size: few
j_call: TRBJ2-1
d_call: NA

cdr3_nt: TGTGCCAGCATTCCCTGGGAGGGCTACAATGAGCAGTTCTTC
cdr3_aa: CASIPWEGYNEQFF
v_call: TRBV6-8
clone_size: few
j_call: TRBJ2-1
d_call: TRBD2

cdr3_nt: TGTGCCAGCAGTTACCCGGACAGGGGGTACGAGCAGTACTTC
cdr3_aa: CASSYPDRGYEQYF
v_call: TRBV6-8
clone_size: NA
j_call: TRBJ2-7
d_call: TRBD1

cdr3_nt: TGCGCCAGCAGCCTGGAACAGGACCCAAGGGGAGCTTTCTTT
cdr3_aa: CASSLEQDPRGAFF
v_call: TRBV5-1
clone_size: few
j_call: TRBJ1-1
d_call: NA